Presented here are 3 T cell receptor beta chains from one specimen sequenced in a study of blood T cells in healthy people across ages. Primed by a sample-barcoded 5' primer and a J-beta primer mix, a second PCR proceeded for about 6 to 12 cycles. Using its own MiXCR run on the 5' RACE reads, TCRdb lists one record per CDR3 protein. The sample carries about a million distinct CDR3 sequences, approximately 50% recorded once. The sample taken for sequencing was blood. Receptors were obtained from an older woman in good health.

A note on this clonotype: The CDR3 ends on some other residue instead of the conserved phenylalanine or tryptophan, so this is likely a read error. This chain uses TRBV27 with TRBJ2-1; the D call may be TRBD1 or TRBD2 (5 bases each). CDR1 is MNHEY, CDR2 SMNVEV, per germline (reference sequence). The CDR3 consists of 13 residues. The ends were cut back, 8 bases at V and 8 bases at J, with 16 bases in the middle. CDR3 sequence reads: CASRSLGTDEQFS. The CDR3 nucleotides read TGTGCCAGCCGAAGCCTAGGGACCGATGAGCAGTTCTCC.

This chain connects TRBV20-1 to TRBJ2-1; D not resolved. Per the germline V gene, CDR1 is DFQATT and CDR2 is SNEGSKA (reference sequence). V was shortened by 6 bases and J by 4 bases, with 13 bases between the two germline ends. CDR3 length: 13 residues. The CDR3 loop reads CSAPTGPYNEQFF. In DNA form, the CDR3 reads TGCAGTGCGCCAACCGGGCCTTACAATGAGCAGTTCTTC.

The sample holds a few counts of this clonotype. The chain is built from TRBV29-1 and TRBJ2-7, with D unclear. The CDR3 contains 15 residues. Deletions cut 3 bases from V and 4 bases from J, with 19 bases between. The germline CDR1 and CDR2 sequences are SQVTM and ANQGSEA. The DNA for the CDR3 is TGCAGCGTTGATTTAGGTTCTGAGGCCGTATACGAGCAGTACTTC. Encoded protein: CSVDLGSEAVYEQYF.